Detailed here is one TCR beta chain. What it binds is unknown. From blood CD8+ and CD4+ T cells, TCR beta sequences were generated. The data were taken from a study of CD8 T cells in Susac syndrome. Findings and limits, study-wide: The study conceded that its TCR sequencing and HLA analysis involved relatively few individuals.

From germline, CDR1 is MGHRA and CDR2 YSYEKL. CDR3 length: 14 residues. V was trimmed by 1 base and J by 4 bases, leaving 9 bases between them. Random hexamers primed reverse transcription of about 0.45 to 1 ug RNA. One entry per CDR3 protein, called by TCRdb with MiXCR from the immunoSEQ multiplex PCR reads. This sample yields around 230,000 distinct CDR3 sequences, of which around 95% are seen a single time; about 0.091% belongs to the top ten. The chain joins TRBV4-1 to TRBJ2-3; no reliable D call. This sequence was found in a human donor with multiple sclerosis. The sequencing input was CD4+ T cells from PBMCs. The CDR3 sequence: CASSQGTVADTQYF. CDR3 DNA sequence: TGCGCCAGCAGCCAAGGGACGGTGGCAGATACGCAGTATTTT.